This TCR beta chain was sequenced in a study of T cell repertoires in cytomegalovirus infection. This clonotype was seen at least ten times. Its specificity is not known. V was trimmed by 11 bases and J by 2 bases, leaving 12 bases between them. This CDR3 region has 13 residues. The germline gives CDR1 SGHTA, CDR2 FQGNSA. TCRdb redid the calling of the reads with MiXCR, one entry per CDR3 protein. Found here are about a million distinct CDR3 sequences, less than 40% of them singletons; the top ten hold about 14%. The V call is TRBV7-2, the J call TRBJ1-4; D is unclear. The TCR was taken from a human donor in good health (CMV status not recorded). Some clones in this sample may be carry-over from other donors' samples. The sample here was cultured CD8+ T cells from PBMCs, taken from culture after CMV antigen stimulation. The CDR3 region has the DNA TGTGCCTCTACGTTCGGGACTAATGAAAAACTGTTTTTT. Translating it yields CASTFGTNEKLFF.